A single sample gave rise to the 11 T cell receptor beta chains below, sequenced in a study of T cells in Graves' hyperthyroidism and ophthalmopathy. There were TCR beta CDR3 regions amplified from RNA transcripts. The TCR CDR3 first-round RT-PCR relied on the HTBI primer set. Using its own MiXCR run on the multiplex PCR reads, TCRdb lists one record per CDR3 protein. Of hundreds of thousands of distinct CDR3 sequences listed, 11% to 15% were seen once; the top ten hold 20% to 25%. What was sequenced was blood. These receptors all come from a woman aged 30 to 39 with Graves' hyperthyroidism.

This clonotype has at least ten counts. The chain links TRBV30 to TRBJ1-5; 8 nucleotides match TRBD1. Looked up from germline, CDR1 is GTSNPN and CDR2 is SVGIG (reference sequence). The CDR3 covers 14 residues. V was clipped by 5 bases and J by 0 bases; unmatched bases: 3. The CDR3 loop is CAWDRGYSNQPQHF. DNA of the CDR3: TGTGCCTGGGACAGGGGTTATAGCAATCAGCCCCAGCATTTT. Using reference TRBV30 and TRBJ1-5 for the parts outside the CDR3, the full variable domain is SQTIHQWPATLVQPVGSPLSLECTVEGTSNPNLYWYRQAAGRGLQLLFYSVGIGQISSEVPQNLSASRPQDRQFILSSKKLLLSDSGFYLCAWDRGYSNQPQHFGDGTRLSIL.

This clonotype was seen repeatedly, ten times or more. V usage is TRBV7-8 and J usage is TRBJ2-7; 7 nucleotides match TRBD1. The CDR3 spans 13 residues. CDR1 is SGHVS and CDR2 is FQNEAQ in the germline V gene. The junction had 2 bases not matched to a gene; V was cut back by 1 base and J by 5 bases. The CDR3 region has the DNA TGTGCCAGCAGCTTAGACAGGGGCCACGAGCAGTACTTC. This codes for CASSLDRGHEQYF.

The chain joins TRBV3-1 to TRBJ2-1; a possible D gene is TRBD2 (6 bases). V was pared by 3 bases and J by 8 bases, with 11 bases between. The CDR3 runs to 13 residues. Germline values: CDR1 LGHDT, CDR2 YNNKEL (reference sequence). In DNA form, the CDR3 reads TGTGCCAGCAGCCACCTTAAGCGGGATGAGCAGTTCTTC. It translates to CASSHLKRDEQFF.

This clonotype has at least ten counts. This chain connects TRBV20-1 to TRBJ2-3; 10 bases are a match to TRBD2. The V segment lost 3 bases and the J segment 6 bases; nucleotides outside the gene matches: 18. CDR3 length: 18 amino acids. Per the germline V gene, CDR1 is DFQATT and CDR2 is SNEGSKA (reference sequence). Here the CDR3 reads CSASPPLAGAGGLDTQYF. CDR3 nucleotide sequence: TGCAGTGCTAGCCCCCCTCTAGCGGGAGCTGGGGGGTTGGATACGCAGTATTTT.

V is TRBV20-1 and J is TRBJ1-5; 12 bases agree with TRBD1. Germline V gene sequence: CDR1 DFQATT, CDR2 SNEGSKA (reference sequence). The CDR3 has 16 amino acids. V lost 0 bases to trimming and J lost 7 bases; unmatched junction nucleotides: 7. In nucleotides, the CDR3 is TGCAGTGCTAGAGAACTGGGGACAGGGGGCAGCCAGCCCCAGCATTTT. Translating it yields CSARELGTGGSQPQHF.

This clonotype was counted ten times or more. This chain uses TRBV5-1 with TRBJ2-5; 11 bases match TRBD2. This CDR3 contains 16 residues. The V gene's germline CDR1 is SGHRS and CDR2 YFSETQ. The V gene end was trimmed by 0 bases and the J gene end by 6 bases; junction bases not matched to a gene: 7. The CDR3 loop is CASSLEGLAGGKTQYF. The CDR3 region has the DNA TGCGCCAGCAGCTTGGAGGGCCTAGCGGGAGGAAAGACCCAGTACTTC.

This clonotype has a count of ten or more. The chain recombines TRBV11-2 with TRBJ2-3; no clear D gene. The CDR3 extends over 13 amino acids. Germline values: CDR1 SGHAT, CDR2 FQNNGV. Trimming took off 1 base at V and 3 bases at J, with 5 bases between the two ends. The CDR3 protein is CASSLVLTDTQYF. The CDR3 region has the DNA TGTGCCAGCAGCTTAGTATTGACAGATACGCAGTATTTT.

This clonotype has at least ten counts. The gene calls are TRBV27 and TRBJ1-2, with TRBD1 matching 7 bases. CDR3 length equals 12 residues. The J segment lost 8 bases and the V segment lost 5 bases, leaving 5 bases of the junction unmatched. In germline, CDR1 is MNHEY, CDR2 SMNVEV (reference sequence). In DNA form, the CDR3 reads TGTGCCAGCAGTCCGACAGGGAGCGGCTACACCTTC. Its protein product is CASSPTGSGYTF.

There are many counts of this clonotype. In DNA, the CDR3 is TGTGCCAGCAGTTTGACGACCGGGTCGGGTAAGGAGACCCAGTACTTC. It translates to CASSLTTGSGKETQYF. The chain is built from TRBV28 and TRBJ2-5; D is unresolved. V shed 3 bases and J shed 5 bases, with 19 bases lying between them. Germline-derived CDR1 and CDR2 are MDHEN and SYDVKM. This CDR3 comprises 16 residues.

The V call is TRBV3-1, the J call TRBJ1-2; D remains ambiguous. CDR3 length equals 12 residues. With 0 bases removed from V and 8 bases from J, the gap between germline ends came to 7 bases. Germline V CDR1 and CDR2: LGHDT, YNNKEL (reference sequence). CDR3 in amino acids: CASSQDVGGYTF. CDR3 nucleotides: TGTGCCAGCAGCCAAGACGTGGGAGGCTACACCTTC.

V gene TRBV11-1 combines with J gene TRBJ1-1; D is uncertain. With 6 bases removed from V and 1 base from J, the gap between germline ends came to 9 bases. The CDR3 length is 13 residues. Looked up from germline, CDR1 is SGHAT and CDR2 is FQDESV (reference sequence). The CDR3 DNA is TGTGCCAGCAGGTATACGGCGAACACTGAAGCTTTCTTT. Translation: CASRYTANTEAFF. The full variable domain, with the rest looked up from reference TRBV11-1 and TRBJ1-1, is EAEVAQSPRYKITEKSQAVAFWCDPISGHATLYWYRQILGQGPELLVQFQDESVVDDSQLPKDRFSAERLKGVDSTLKIQPAELGDSAMYLCASRYTANTEAFFGQGTRLTVV.